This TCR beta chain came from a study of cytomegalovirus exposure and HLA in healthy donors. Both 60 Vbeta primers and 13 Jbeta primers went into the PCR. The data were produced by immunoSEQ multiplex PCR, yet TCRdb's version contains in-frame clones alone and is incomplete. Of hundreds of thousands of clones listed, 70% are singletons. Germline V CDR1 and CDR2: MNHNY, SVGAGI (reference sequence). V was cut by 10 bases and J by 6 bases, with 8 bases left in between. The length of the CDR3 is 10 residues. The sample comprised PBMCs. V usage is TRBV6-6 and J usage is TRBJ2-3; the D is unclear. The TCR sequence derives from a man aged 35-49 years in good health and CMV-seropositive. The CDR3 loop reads CATTRDTQYF. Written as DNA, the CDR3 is TGTGCCACCACCCGGGATACGCAGTATTTT.